This T cell receptor (beta chain) derives from a study of CD8 T cells in Susac syndrome. The study's findings and limits: The study conceded that relatively few individuals underwent its TCR sequencing and HLA analysis.

An input of about 0.5 to 1 ug of RNA was subjected to reverse transcription using random hexamers. The immunoSEQ assay covered 54 Vbeta and 13 Jbeta segments for CDR3. In TCRdb, the immunoSEQ multiplex PCR reads were re-called with MiXCR into one record per CDR3 protein. The sample comprises 210,000 or so distinct CDR3 sequences, approximately 94% of which are singletons, and about 0.14% rests with the top ten. Sequencing of TCR beta was performed on blood CD8+ T cells and on blood CD4+ T cells. TEMRA cells were enriched by FACS, and CD4+ and CD8+ T cells were negatively isolated. Trimming took 6 bases from V and 2 from J; bases not matched to a gene: 5. Germline CDR1 and CDR2: SQVTM and ANQGSEA. The CDR3 sequence is 13 residues long. For this clonotype: Its specificity is not known.

The V gene is TRBV29-1, the J gene TRBJ1-2; TRBD1 matches at 8 bases. This TCR was sampled from a human donor with Susac syndrome. The sequenced sample consisted of CD4+ T cells from PBMCs. CDR3 DNA sequence: TGCAGCGTCGTGCAGGGGGCAAACTATGGCTACACCTTC. Its protein is CSVVQGANYGYTF. The entire variable domain, with the rest obtained from reference TRBV29-1 and TRBJ1-2, is as follows: SAVISQKPSRDICQRGTSLTIQCQVDSQVTMMFWYRQQPGQSLTLIATANQGSEATYESGFVIDKFPISRPNLTFSTLTVSNMSPEDSSIYLCSVVQGANYGYTFGSGTRLTVV.